These 29 T cell receptor beta chains originate from one sample sequenced in a study of blood T cell repertoires in COVID-19. This table comes from immunoSEQ multiplex PCR, and its TCRdb copy is limited to in-frame clones, with some not included. The repertoire consists of about 70,000 clones, with just over 90% occurring once and the leading ten covering just over 2.5%. The specimen sequenced was peripheral blood. The receptor set was obtained from a man in his fifties with COVID-19, enrolled during active disease.

The chain combines TRBV5-4 with TRBJ2-5; 8 nucleotides agree with TRBD2. CDR1 is SGHNT, CDR2 YYREEE, per germline (reference sequence). The CDR3 consists of 16 residues. Trimming cost V 4 bases and J 4 bases; bases outside gene matches: 12. The CDR3 reads CASSRQAAGEGETQYF. The CDR3 nucleotides are TGTGCCAGCAGCCGTCAGGCAGCGGGAGAAGGAGAGACCCAGTACTTC.

V gene TRBV5-4 combines with J gene TRBJ2-7; TRBD2 aligns across 8 bases. Trimming cost V 7 bases and J 0 bases; bases outside gene matches: 9. The CDR3 is 15 residues long. Germline assignment: CDR1 SGHNT and CDR2 YYREEE (reference sequence). The CDR3 sequence is CASQRISGASYEQYF. The CDR3 nucleotides are TGTGCCAGCCAACGGATTAGCGGGGCCTCCTACGAGCAGTACTTC.

This chain joins TRBV6-2 or TRBV6-3 and TRBJ1-2, with TRBD1 matching over 9 bases. Germline CDR1 is MNHEY and CDR2 is SVGEGT. J lost 6 bases, V lost 5 bases, and 7 bases had no gene match. The CDR3 contains 14 residues. CDR3 sequence reads: CASSPTGGANGYTF. The CDR3 coding sequence is TGTGCCAGCAGTCCCACAGGGGGCGCAAATGGCTACACCTTC.

This clone was counted once. V and J are TRBV6-2 or TRBV6-3 and TRBJ2-7, with 10 bases lining up with TRBD2. V trimming: 4 bases; J trimming: 2 bases; junction bases outside the gene matches: 5. CDR1 and CDR2 (germline): MNHEY, SVGEGT. The CDR3 is 15 residues long. The CDR3 sequence is CASSFGLAETYEQYF. CDR3 sequence (DNA): TGTGCCAGCAGTTTCGGACTAGCGGAGACCTACGAGCAGTACTTC.

V is TRBV28 and J is TRBJ1-5, with no clear D. Trimming left V 3 bases short and J 0 bases short, with 9 bases between. There are 15 residues in the CDR3. CDR1 and CDR2 (germline): MDHEN, SYDVKM. The CDR3 nucleotides read TGTGCCAGCAGTTTCGGTGGTGATAGCAATCAGCCCCAGCATTTT. This encodes CASSFGGDSNQPQHF.

J is TRBJ2-1 and V is TRBV13; 9 bases align to TRBD2. V lost 9 bases to trimming and J lost 7 bases; unmatched junction nucleotides: 16. Per the germline V gene, CDR1 is PRHDT and CDR2 is FYEKMQ (reference sequence). The CDR3 is made up of 16 amino acids. The DNA of the CDR3 is TGTGCCAGTAACATCGCGGGGGGGAAGAGGGTTAATGAGCAGTTCTTC. This translates into CASNIAGGKRVNEQFF.

The chain combines TRBV6-5 with TRBJ2-2, with D possibly TRBD1 on 6 matching bases. The V end lost 6 bases, the J end lost 1 base, and 6 bases lay between the germline ends. The CDR3 has 13 amino acids. Germline V CDR1 and CDR2: MNHEY, SVGAGI. The CDR3 loop reads CASRDRNTGELFF. DNA for the CDR3: TGTGCCAGCAGGGACAGGAACACCGGGGAGCTGTTTTTT.

The chain links TRBV27 to TRBJ1-1; D possibly corresponds to TRBD1 (5 bases). In germline, CDR1 is MNHEY, CDR2 SMNVEV (reference sequence). This CDR3 has 13 residues. V was pared by 6 bases and J by 5 bases, with 13 bases between. The DNA of the CDR3 is TGTGCCAGCAGCCCTGACAGAGCTACTGAAGCTTTCTTT. Translated, it gives CASSPDRATEAFF.

The chain employs TRBV28 and TRBJ1-5; 7 bases are a match to TRBD1. Trimming took 7 bases from V and 5 from J; bases not matched to a gene: 8. Germline CDR1 is MDHEN and CDR2 is SYDVKM. The CDR3 is 14 residues long. The CDR3 DNA follows: TGTGCCAGCACCCATACAGGGGAGGATCAGCCCCAGCATTTT. Encoded protein: CASTHTGEDQPQHF. Using reference TRBV28 and TRBJ1-5 for the parts outside the CDR3, the full variable domain is DVKVTQSSRYLVKRTGEKVFLECVQDMDHENMFWYRQDPGLGLRLIYFSYDVKMKEKGDIPEGYSVSREKKERFSLILESASTNQTSMYLCASTHTGEDQPQHFGDGTRLSIL.

This chain connects TRBV6-1 to TRBJ1-4; the D gene is possibly TRBD1 (5 bases). Germline V lookup: CDR1 MNHNS, CDR2 SASEGT. The length of the CDR3 is 14 residues. With 1 base removed from V and 7 bases from J, the gap between germline ends came to 10 bases. CDR3 amino acids: CASSEGQGGEKLFF. The CDR3 DNA reads TGTGCCAGCAGTGAAGGCCAGGGAGGTGAAAAACTGTTTTTT.

The J gene is TRBJ1-1, the V gene TRBV6-5, with D hard to call. The V end was cut by 0 bases, the J end by 6 bases, with 11 bases between. Germline V lookup: CDR1 MNHEY, CDR2 SVGAGI. This CDR3 spans 14 amino acids. CDR3: CASSYSGGLAEAFF. CDR3 DNA sequence: TGTGCCAGCAGTTACTCGGGAGGCCTCGCTGAAGCTTTCTTT.

The V gene is TRBV7-9, the J gene TRBJ2-2; TRBD1 matches 7 bases. V was clipped by 1 base and J by 1 base; unmatched bases: 0. Germline loops: CDR1 SEHNR, CDR2 FQNEAQ (reference sequence). This CDR3 is 15 amino acids long. The CDR3 DNA reads TGTGCCAGCAGCTTAGGACAGGGGAACACCGGGGAGCTGTTTTTT. This encodes CASSLGQGNTGELFF.

CDR3: CASSQGLAGVYEQYF. CDR3 nucleotides: TGCGCCAGCAGCCAAGGTCTAGCGGGAGTGTACGAGCAGTACTTC. V gene TRBV4-3 combines with J gene TRBJ2-7; 10 bases match TRBD2. The V and J ends lost 1 base and 4 bases, in that order; junction bases with no gene match: 4. The CDR3 is 15 residues long. Germline-derived CDR1 and CDR2 are LGHNA and YSLEER.

The rearrangement joins TRBV6-5 to TRBJ1-4; no reliable D call. The length of the CDR3 is 14 residues. The germline V gene encodes CDR1 MNHEY and CDR2 SVGAGI. The V end lost 6 bases, the J end lost 3 bases, and 11 bases lay between the germline ends. The CDR3 bases are TGTGCCAGCAGCCGAGGGCTACCTAATGAAAAACTGTTTTTT. Protein product: CASSRGLPNEKLFF.

V usage is TRBV10-3 and J usage is TRBJ2-3, with 14 bases matching TRBD2. Germline lookup yields CDR1 ENHRY and CDR2 SYGVKD. V lost 7 bases and J lost 1; bases outside the gene matches: 4. The CDR3 runs to 16 residues. CDR3 loop: CAITGLAGDGTDTQYF. CDR3 DNA sequence: TGTGCCATCACGGGACTAGCGGGAGATGGCACAGATACGCAGTATTTT.

In its sample, this clone was seen once. V usage is TRBV2 and J usage is TRBJ2-3, with 10 bases lining up with TRBD2. Per germline, CDR1 SNHLY and CDR2 FYNNEI. The length of the CDR3 is 15 residues. Losses at the gene ends were 5 bases for V and 3 bases for J; bases not matched to a gene: 5. The CDR3 protein is CASSPLAGVTDTQYF. In nucleotides, the CDR3 is TGTGCCAGCAGTCCCCTAGCGGGAGTAACAGATACGCAGTATTTT.

The chain links TRBV15 to TRBJ1-4; no clear D gene. Germline lookup yields CDR1 LNHNV and CDR2 YYDKDF (reference sequence). This CDR3 spans 14 amino acids. V was clipped by 2 bases and J by 5 bases, with 9 bases between them. CDR3 in DNA: TGTGCCACCAGCAGACTAAAGATGAATGAAAAACTGTTTTTT. Amino acids: CATSRLKMNEKLFF.

The V and J genes are TRBV27 and TRBJ2-1; 13 positions agree with TRBD2. Germline V gene lookup returns CDR1 MNHEY and CDR2 SMNVEV (reference sequence). The CDR3 runs 17 residues. The V and J ends lost 6 bases and 4 bases, in that order; junction bases with no gene match: 9. The CDR3 here is CASSPPGTSGTYNEQFF. CDR3 sequence (DNA): TGTGCCAGCAGCCCCCCGGGGACTAGCGGGACTTACAATGAGCAGTTCTTC.

The chain is built from TRBV6-5 and TRBJ2-7, with TRBD1 matching 12 bases. The CDR3 has 13 amino acids. The V gene's germline CDR1 is MNHEY and CDR2 SVGAGI. V gave up 5 bases and J gave up 6 bases; unmatched junction bases: 2. The CDR3 coding sequence is TGTGCCAGCAGTAGGGGACAGGGGGCCGAGCAGTACGTC. Encoded protein: CASSRGQGAEQYV.

As DNA, the CDR3 is TGTGCTAGTGGTTTGGACAGGGGGCGAAAAGATACGCAGTATTTT. This sequence encodes CASGLDRGRKDTQYF. The chain combines TRBV12-5 with TRBJ2-3; 9 bases fit TRBD1. The germline V gene has CDR1 LGHNT and CDR2 FRNRAP. After removal of 1 base from V and 5 bases from J, the junction contained 4 bases not matched to a gene. The CDR3 extends over 15 amino acids. The entire variable domain, with the rest obtained from reference TRBV12-5 and TRBJ2-3, is as follows: DARVTQTPRHKVTEMGQEVTMRCQPILGHNTVFWYRQTMMQGLELLAYFRNRAPLDDSGMPKDRFSAEMPDATLATLKIQPSEPRDSAVYFCASGLDRGRKDTQYFGPGTRLTVL.

CDR3 in amino acids: CASSFRAEQYF. CDR3 DNA: TGCGCCAGCAGCTTCAGGGCTGAGCAGTACTTC. The V gene is TRBV5-1, the J gene TRBJ2-7; perhaps TRBD1 as D (5 bases). With 2 bases removed from V and 7 bases from J, the gap between germline ends came to 7 bases. Germline V CDR1 and CDR2: SGHRS, YFSETQ. CDR3 size: 11 residues.

This chain joins TRBV5-5 and TRBJ2-6; TRBD2 agrees at 8 bases. CDR1 and CDR2 (germline): SGHKS, YYEKEE (reference sequence). Unmatched junction bases numbered 13, after V lost 2 bases and J lost 0 bases. CDR3 length: 20 amino acids. CDR3 DNA sequence: TGTGCCAGCAGCTTCCTTACTGGGGGCGGGAGGTTCTCTGGGGCCAACGTCCTGACTTTC. Protein: CASSFLTGGGRFSGANVLTF.

The V call is TRBV3-1 (or the pseudogene TRBV3-2), the J call TRBJ1-4; no clear D gene. In germline, CDR1 is LGHDT, CDR2 YNNKEL (reference sequence). The CDR3 has 12 residues. Trimming stripped 0 bases from V and 10 bases from J, with 6 bases between. CDR3 bases: TGTGCCAGCAGCCAAGATATGCGAAAACTGTTTTTT. It encodes CASSQDMRKLFF.

V and J are TRBV7-2 and TRBJ2-5, with D uncertain. V lost 5 bases, J lost 4 bases, and 17 bases lay in between. CDR3 length: 15 residues. The V gene's germline CDR1 is SGHTA and CDR2 FQGNSA. CDR3 nucleotides: TGTGCCAGCAGCGTATTAGCCGGAACCCCAGAGACCCAGTACTTC. Translation gives CASSVLAGTPETQYF.

The chain recombines TRBV27 with TRBJ2-7; 10 bases fit TRBD1. After removal of 4 bases from V and 4 bases from J, the junction contained 7 bases not matched to a gene. Germline V lookup: CDR1 MNHEY, CDR2 SMNVEV (reference sequence). The CDR3 runs to 15 residues. This CDR3 reads CASSSGTGEWYEQYF. CDR3 DNA: TGTGCCAGCAGTTCAGGGACAGGGGAATGGTACGAGCAGTACTTC.

The chain combines TRBV6-5 with TRBJ1-6; unclear D gene. CDR1 is MNHEY, CDR2 SVGAGI, per germline. This CDR3 is built from 10 residues. The V and J ends lost 9 bases and 8 bases respectively, with 5 bases between them. CDR3 protein: CASRDSPLHF. CDR3 sequence (DNA): TGTGCCAGTCGAGATTCACCCCTCCACTTT.

The genes are TRBV10-1 and TRBJ2-2; D perhaps matches TRBD2 (5 bases). The CDR3 is 14 amino acids. Germline V gene lookup returns CDR1 WNHNN and CDR2 SYGVQD (reference sequence). The V end lost 2 bases, the J end lost 1 base, and 5 bases lay between the germline ends. In DNA form, the CDR3 reads TGCGCCAGCAGTGAGCGGGAGAACACCGGGGAGCTGTTTTTT. It translates to CASSERENTGELFF.

The chain has TRBV5-1 and TRBJ2-3; a weak D match, TRBD2 (6 bases). The CDR3 runs 17 residues. The germline V and J ends were trimmed by 1 base and 0 bases, with 15 bases remaining between them. Germline CDR1 reads SGHRS; CDR2 reads YFSETQ. CDR3 sequence: CASSLTVAETSTDTQYF. In nucleotides, the CDR3 is TGCGCCAGCAGCTTGACAGTAGCGGAAACTAGCACAGATACGCAGTATTTT.

The V and J genes are TRBV28 and TRBJ1-1, with 9 nucleotides matching TRBD1. Germline CDR1 is MDHEN and CDR2 is SYDVKM. V lost 4 bases and J lost 9; bases outside the gene matches: 6. CDR3 size: 13 residues. The CDR3 nucleotides are TGTGCCAGCAGTTCGGGACAGGGAAGCAAAGCTTTCTTT. Protein sequence: CASSSGQGSKAFF.